The 16 T cell receptor beta chains given below trace back to one sample, sequenced in a study of shared clonotypes between healthy human individuals. Repertoires were generated with immunoSEQ multiplex PCR, while TCRdb's copy carries only in-frame clones and drops some. The sample has 2,100,000 or so clones, approximately 94% seen once. Specimen: naive CD4+ T cells sorted from blood. Regarding subset: CD45RA+ positively selected. Receptors were obtained from a man between 18 and 29 years old in good health.

This chain joins TRBV27 and TRBJ2-7; 13 nucleotides match TRBD2. CDR1 is MNHEY, CDR2 SMNVEV, per germline (reference sequence). There are 15 residues in the CDR3. J was trimmed by 4 bases and V by 2 bases; bases with no gene match: 2. The CDR3 loop is CASSLGTSGKYEQYF. CDR3 DNA sequence: TGTGCCAGCAGTTTAGGGACTAGCGGGAAATACGAGCAGTACTTC.

This rearrangement joins TRBV25-1 to TRBJ1-6; D is uncertain. The CDR3 consists of 15 residues. Per the germline V gene, CDR1 is MGHDK and CDR2 is SYGVNS. The germline V and J ends were trimmed by 4 bases and 5 bases, with 12 bases remaining between them. CDR3 protein: CASSASRGNNSPLHF. CDR3 bases: TGTGCCAGCAGTGCCAGCCGGGGTAATAATTCACCCCTCCACTTT.

This chain uses TRBV7-3 with TRBJ2-3; D gene ambiguous. The germline CDR1 and CDR2 sequences are SGHTA and FQGTGA. This CDR3 has 13 residues. Trimming shortened V by 4 bases and J by 0 bases, and 5 bases separated the two germline ends. This CDR3 reads CASSSPSTDTQYF. For the CDR3, the DNA is TGTGCCAGCAGCTCCCCAAGCACAGATACGCAGTATTTT.

This chain joins TRBV4-3 and TRBJ2-7; 8 nucleotides align to TRBD1. Germline V lookup: CDR1 LGHNA, CDR2 YSLEER. V gave up 1 base and J gave up 7 bases; unmatched junction bases: 0. The CDR3 covers 12 residues. As DNA, the CDR3 is TGCGCCAGCAGCCAAGGGACAGGGGAGCAGTACTTC. Encoded protein: CASSQGTGEQYF.

The chain uses TRBV10-3 and TRBJ2-1, with 9 nucleotides matching TRBD2. This CDR3 contains 15 residues. V was clipped by 6 bases and J by 5 bases; unmatched bases: 8. In germline, CDR1 is ENHRY, CDR2 SYGVKD. The CDR3 DNA follows: TGTGCCATCAGCGAAGGGCGGGAGGGTAACAATGAGCAGTTCTTC. It codes for CAISEGREGNNEQFF.

The chain is built from TRBV30 and TRBJ2-4; D is unclear. Trimming shortened V by 0 bases and J by 5 bases, and 11 bases separated the two germline ends. This CDR3 has 14 residues. Germline lookup yields CDR1 GTSNPN and CDR2 SVGIG (reference sequence). The CDR3 coding sequence is TGTGCCTGGAGTGTATACCTAAGCCAAAACATTCAGTACTTC. Amino acid sequence: CAWSVYLSQNIQYF.

This chain links TRBV27 with TRBJ1-1; D gene uncertain. The CDR3 has 14 amino acids. Germline loops: CDR1 MNHEY, CDR2 SMNVEV (reference sequence). The V end lost 5 bases, the J end lost 1 base, and 11 bases lay between the germline ends. As DNA, the CDR3 is TGTGCCAGCAGTCGGACCTTACAGAACACTGAAGCTTTCTTT. As protein: CASSRTLQNTEAFF.

The rearrangement links TRBV9 to TRBJ2-3; no reliable D call. The CDR3 is 13 residues long. The V gene lost 2 bases and the J gene lost 4 bases, with 8 bases spanning the gap. CDR1 and CDR2 from the germline V gene are SGDLS and YYNGEE. The chain's CDR3 is CASSVPNADTQYF. The CDR3 DNA is TGTGCCAGCAGCGTTCCGAACGCAGATACGCAGTATTTT.

Regarding this clone: Different DNA sequences within this sample yield the same CDR3. V gene TRBV5-1 combines with J gene TRBJ2-7, with 8 bases that match TRBD2. Germline lookup yields CDR1 SGHRS and CDR2 YFSETQ. V lost 1 base to trimming and J lost 2 bases; unmatched junction nucleotides: 2. The CDR3 is 14 amino acids. The CDR3 protein is CASSLSGGTYEQYF. CDR3 in DNA: TGCGCCAGCAGCTTGTCGGGGGGGACCTACGAGCAGTACTTC.

The chain employs TRBV7-8 and TRBJ2-2; D is possibly TRBD1 or TRBD2 (5 bases each). This CDR3 is built from 16 residues. Germline lookup yields CDR1 SGHVS and CDR2 FQNEAQ. V lost 4 bases and J lost 1, with 13 bases in between. In DNA form, the CDR3 reads TGTGCCAGCAGCTCTGGGGGATCATTGAACACCGGGGAGCTGTTTTTT. Its translation: CASSSGGSLNTGELFF.

This clone was picked up one time. This chain links TRBV5-6 with TRBJ1-1; D not resolved. Germline V gives CDR1 SGHDT, CDR2 YYEEEE. CDR3 size: 15 residues. Trimming took off 0 bases at V and 1 base at J, with 10 bases between the two ends. CDR3 sequence (DNA): TGTGCCAGCAGCTTGGCCGGCGGGGAGAACACTGAAGCTTTCTTT. It codes for CASSLAGGENTEAFF.

The rearrangement joins TRBV5-1 to TRBJ2-7; 9 nucleotides match TRBD2. Germline assignment: CDR1 SGHRS and CDR2 YFSETQ. The CDR3 totals 15 residues. V shed 4 bases, J shed 4 bases, and the junction held 9 bases outside the gene matches. The CDR3 region has the DNA TGCGCCAGCAGCCTGAGCGAGCGGGGGGTTTACGAGCAGTACTTC. Translated, it gives CASSLSERGVYEQYF.

The rearrangement joins TRBV6-1 to TRBJ2-1, with TRBD2 matching 8 bases. This CDR3 has 15 amino acids. V gave up 4 bases and J gave up 3 bases; unmatched junction bases: 5. Germline values: CDR1 MNHNS, CDR2 SASEGT. The CDR3 spells CASSVLAGGYNEQFF. CDR3 DNA: TGTGCCAGCAGTGTTCTTGCGGGGGGCTACAATGAGCAGTTCTTC.

This chain joins TRBV27 and TRBJ1-3; no definite D call. The V end was cut by 8 bases, the J end by 4 bases, with 24 bases between. Per the germline V gene, CDR1 is MNHEY and CDR2 is SMNVEV (reference sequence). The CDR3 runs to 17 residues. CDR3 in DNA: TGTGCCAGCCCCCTCATGTCTAGACTCCTCTGGGGAAACACCATATATTTT. It specifies CASPLMSRLLWGNTIYF.

V usage is TRBV5-1 and J usage is TRBJ1-4; 10 nucleotides match TRBD1. V trimming: 0 bases; J trimming: 0 bases; junction bases outside the gene matches: 14. The V gene's germline CDR1 is SGHRS and CDR2 YFSETQ. This CDR3 is built from 21 residues. Written as DNA, the CDR3 is TGCGCCAGCAGCTTGGGAAGTCTCGGAATTGGGACAGGGGCAACTAATGAAAAACTGTTTTTT. It encodes CASSLGSLGIGTGATNEKLFF.

Regarding this clone: The junction and the germline gene differ at one end; a read error may be behind it. Here the CDR3 DNA reads TGCGCCAGCAGCTTGGCTGGGTCGCCTCAATATCTGGTCTTT. Protein: CASSLAGSPQYLVF. The rearrangement joins TRBV5-1 to TRBJ1-1; D is undetermined. The CDR3 is 14 residues long. CDR1 SGHRS and CDR2 YFSETQ come from the germline V gene.